This TCR beta chain was sequenced during a study of blood T cell repertoires in COVID-19. The germline gives CDR1 MNHEY, CDR2 SVGEGT. V lost 5 bases to trimming and J lost 4 bases, with 27 bases between them. CDR3 size: 19 residues. Using immunoSEQ multiplex PCR, the repertoire was profiled, and TCRdb retains in-frame clones only, with some absent. The table has under 250,000 clones, approximately 84% seen once. This chain joins TRBV6-2 or TRBV6-3 and TRBJ1-3, with a possible D match to TRBD1 (6 bases). Input material: peripheral blood. This sequence originates from a woman aged 55-70 years with acute or convalescent COVID-19. CDR3 nucleotides: TGTGCCAGCAGTCCCGCCTCCATAAACAGGGAAGGTGAAGGAAACACCATATATTTT. The encoded protein is CASSPASINREGEGNTIYF.